This note documents a single T cell receptor (beta chain) sequence. Its antigen is as yet unknown. The sample comes from a study of T cell clusters in autoimmune cytopenias. This CDR3 is 14 amino acids long. Germline-derived CDR1 and CDR2 are SGHAT and FQNNGV. Regarding the study as a whole: Comparing secondary cytopenia with chronic lymphocytic leukemia showed no cluster-lack signature, apparently masked by lymphoma repertoire.

TRB amplification used 200 to 250 ng of peripheral blood genomic DNA. Multiplex touch-down PCR amplified TRB using TRB-A and TRB-B pools in one tube. Each CDR3 protein gets one entry in TCRdb, which reprocessed the multiplex PCR reads and gives no DNA. Its table records around 8,000 distinct CDR3 sequences. The V and J genes are TRBV11-2 and TRBJ2-5; with no DNA, the TCRdb D assignment of TRBD1 cannot be verified. The sequence was obtained from a human donor with an autoimmune cytopenia or autoimmune hepatitis (not recorded which). The sequencing sample was made of peripheral blood. CDR3 region: CASSLGQGRETQYF. Full variable domain (missing parts from reference TRBV11-2 and TRBJ2-5): EAGVAQSPRYKIIEKRQSVAFWCNPISGHATLYWYQQILGQGPKLLIQFQNNGVVDDSQLPKDRFSAERLKGVDSTLKIQPAKLEDSAVYLCASSLGQGRETQYFGPGTRLLVL.